This T cell receptor (beta chain) was captured by sequencing in a study of T cells in Graves' hyperthyroidism and ophthalmopathy. Graves' hyperthyroidism showing no ophthalmopathy progression within 18 months was considered stable. Exclusions: uncontrolled infection, other autoimmune disease, pregnancy, lactation. The V gene lost 5 bases and the J gene lost 7 bases, with 15 bases spanning the gap. CDR1 and CDR2 from the germline V gene are MNHEY and SVGEGT. The CDR3 has 14 amino acids. The sample holds many counts of this clonotype. What was amplified from RNA transcripts were TCR beta CDR3 regions. In the first-round RT-PCR of the TCR CDR3, the HTBI primer set was used. One entry per CDR3 protein results from TCRdb running MiXCR on the multiplex PCR reads. This sample has around 350,000 distinct CDR3 sequences, with 15% to 20% found just once.

J is TRBJ1-5 and V is TRBV6-2 or TRBV6-3; D is ambiguous. Source material: blood. This TCR came from a woman younger than 30 with Graves' hyperthyroidism. CDR3 DNA: TGTGCCAGCAGTACGAGAGACCGGCGACAGCCCCAGCATTTT. This encodes CASSTRDRRQPQHF.